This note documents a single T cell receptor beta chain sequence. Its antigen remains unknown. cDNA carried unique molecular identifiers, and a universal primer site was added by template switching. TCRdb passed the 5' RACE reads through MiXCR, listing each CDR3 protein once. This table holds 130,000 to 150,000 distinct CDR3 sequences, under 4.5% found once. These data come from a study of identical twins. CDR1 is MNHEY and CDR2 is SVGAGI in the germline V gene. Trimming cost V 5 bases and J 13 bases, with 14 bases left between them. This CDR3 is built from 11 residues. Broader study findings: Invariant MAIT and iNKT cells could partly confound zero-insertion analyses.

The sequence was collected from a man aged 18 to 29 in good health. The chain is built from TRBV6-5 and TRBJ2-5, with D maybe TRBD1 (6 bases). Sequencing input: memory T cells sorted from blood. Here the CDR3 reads CASSNRQARYF. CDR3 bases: TGTGCCAGCAGTAACCGACAGGCGAGGTACTTC.